What follows are 24 T cell receptor beta chains derived from one specimen sequenced in a study of T cells after yellow fever vaccination. TCRdb reanalysed the 5' RACE reads using MiXCR and keeps one entry per CDR3 protein. The data show 150,000 to 200,000 distinct CDR3 sequences, 5.5% to 7.5% seen once. The sample here was CD4+ T cells sorted from PBMCs, taken on the day of the first yellow fever vaccination. Receptors were obtained from a man aged 18-30 years who received the YFV17D yellow fever vaccine.

This clonotype was observed at least ten times. The rearrangement uses TRBV12-3 or TRBV12-4 and TRBJ1-2; D call uncertain. This CDR3 region has 11 residues. The V gene lost 6 bases and the J gene lost 5 bases, with 7 bases spanning the gap. The CDR3 bases are TGTGCCAGCAGCCATGGATATGGCTACACCTTC. Its translation: CASSHGYGYTF.

For the CDR3, the DNA is TGTGCCAGCAGCCGAGGAAACACCATATATTTT. Amino acid sequence: CASSRGNTIYF. The V gene is TRBV7-9, the J gene TRBJ1-3; D not resolved. Trimming removed 5 bases at V and 4 bases at J, with 3 bases between. Germline values: CDR1 SEHNR, CDR2 FQNEAQ (reference sequence). The CDR3 spans 11 residues. The whole variable domain, filled in from reference TRBV7-9 and TRBJ1-3, reads DTGVSQNPRHKITKRGQNVTFRCDPISEHNRLYWYRQTLGQGPEFLTYFQNEAQLEKSRLLSDRFSAERPKGSFSTLEIQRTEQGDSAMYLCASSRGNTIYFGEGSWLTVV.

The rearrangement joins TRBV6-1 to TRBJ2-3; the match to TRBD2 covers 10 bases. The junction had 4 bases not matched to a gene; V was cut back by 2 bases and J by 2 bases. The CDR3 sequence is 16 residues long. The germline CDR1 and CDR2 sequences are MNHNS and SASEGT. The CDR3 sequence: CASSETSGASTDTQYF. In nucleotides, the CDR3 is TGTGCCAGCAGTGAAACTAGCGGGGCGTCCACAGATACGCAGTATTTT.

This clonotype was counted only a few times. The CDR3, as DNA: TGCGCCAGCAGCCAAGACTACGGTGACAGCGGGGAGTACGAGCAGTACTTC. Amino acids: CASSQDYGDSGEYEQYF. The chain joins TRBV4-1 to TRBJ2-7, with 7 bases matching TRBD2. The length of the CDR3 is 17 residues. V was pared by 0 bases and J by 4 bases, with 12 bases of the junction left unmatched. Germline values: CDR1 MGHRA, CDR2 YSYEKL.

There are a few counts of this clonotype. CDR3 in amino acids: CASSLVVADTQYF. The CDR3 coding sequence is TGTGCCAGCAGCTTAGTCGTAGCAGATACGCAGTATTTT. The rearrangement uses TRBV7-2 and TRBJ2-3, with D unclear. The CDR3 is made up of 13 amino acids. The V gene lost 1 base and the J gene lost 4 bases, with 6 bases spanning the gap. Per germline, CDR1 SGHTA and CDR2 FQGNSA.

This clonotype was detected a few times. A junction boundary mismatches the germline segment, possibly from a read error. V gene TRBV7-9 combines with J gene TRBJ1-1; TRBD1 might be the D (5 bases). This CDR3 region has 15 residues. CDR1 SEHNR and CDR2 FQNEAQ come from the germline V gene (reference sequence). The CDR3 DNA reads as TGTGCCAGCAGCGTAGCAGGGTTAGTGAACACTGAAGCTTTCTTT. This gives the protein CASSVAGLVNTEAFF.

The V gene is TRBV20-1, the J gene TRBJ2-5; no firm D call. The CDR3 loop spans 11 amino acids. Germline CDR1 and CDR2: DFQATT and SNEGSKA (reference sequence). The V end was cut by 7 bases, the J end by 0 bases, with 6 bases between. The CDR3 spells CSGRNQETQYF. CDR3 coding DNA: TGCAGTGGCAGGAACCAAGAGACCCAGTACTTC.

This clonotype was seen ten or more times. The chain employs TRBV20-1 and TRBJ2-6; no clear D gene. Germline V CDR1 and CDR2: DFQATT, SNEGSKA (reference sequence). The CDR3 is made up of 14 amino acids. Trimming removed 1 base at V and 4 bases at J, with 8 bases between. The CDR3 nucleotides read TGCAGTGCTAGAGCCGGAGACGGGGCCAACGTCCTGACTTTC. Amino acid sequence: CSARAGDGANVLTF.

This clonotype was picked up many times. The DNA for the CDR3 is TGCAGTGCTAGAGATGATGTCCGCCAAGAGACCCAGTACTTC. Translation: CSARDDVRQETQYF. The chain joins TRBV20-1 to TRBJ2-5; D gene ambiguous. V dropped 0 bases and J dropped 1 base, with 9 bases sitting between them. CDR3 length equals 14 residues. CDR1 is DFQATT, CDR2 SNEGSKA, per germline (reference sequence).

At least ten counts were recorded for this clonotype. V is TRBV7-2 and J is TRBJ2-5; D perhaps matches TRBD2 (6 bases). Trimming took off 3 bases at V and 4 bases at J, with 12 bases between the two ends. Germline CDR1 is SGHTA and CDR2 is FQGNSA. The CDR3 is 14 residues long. CDR3 loop: CASSLRRGGETQYF. Here the CDR3 DNA reads TGTGCCAGCAGCTTGCGAAGGGGAGGAGAGACCCAGTACTTC.

This clonotype has just a few counts. The chain couples TRBV18 to TRBJ1-1; D remains ambiguous. V gave up 3 bases and J gave up 2 bases, with 4 bases separating them. The CDR3 length is 12 residues. Germline V CDR1 and CDR2: KGHSH, LQKENI. This CDR3 reads CASSPSNTEAFF. The CDR3 DNA reads as TGTGCCAGCTCACCGAGTAACACTGAAGCTTTCTTT.

This clonotype was seen ten or more times. The V gene is TRBV7-2, the J gene TRBJ2-1, with TRBD2 identical over 9 bases. V dropped 0 bases and J dropped 9; count of bases not matched to a gene: 6. The CDR3 is 15 residues long. CDR1 SGHTA and CDR2 FQGNSA come from the germline V gene. CDR3 sequence reads: CASSLASGGRGEQFF. Written as DNA, the CDR3 is TGTGCCAGCAGCTTAGCTAGCGGGGGCAGGGGTGAGCAGTTCTTC.

As for this clonotype: One base away lies a much larger clone, so this may be a sequencing read error. V gene TRBV6-2 or TRBV6-3 combines with J gene TRBJ2-2; 9 bases line up with TRBD2. CDR1 and CDR2 from the germline V gene are MNHEY and SVGEGT. V gave up 2 bases and J gave up 4 bases; unmatched junction bases: 5. The CDR3 spans 16 residues. The CDR3 DNA follows: TGTGCCAGCAGTTACCTAGCGGGGACTCTCACCGGGGAGCTGTTTTTT. This gives the protein CASSYLAGTLTGELFF.

This clonotype was observed many times. CDR3 sequence (DNA): TGTGCCAGCAGCTTGTTAACCAACACCATATATTTT. Encoded protein: CASSLLTNTIYF. The chain uses TRBV5-6 and TRBJ1-3; D call uncertain. Germline V lookup: CDR1 SGHDT, CDR2 YYEEEE. V was trimmed by 1 base and J by 7 bases, leaving 6 bases between them. The CDR3 sequence is 12 residues long.

At least ten counts were recorded for this clonotype. V is TRBV12-3 or TRBV12-4 and J is TRBJ1-1, with D uncertain. The CDR3 loop spans 13 amino acids. Trimming cost V 6 bases and J 3 bases, with 11 bases left between them. The CDR3 region is CASSPGRYTEAFF. In DNA, the CDR3 is TGTGCCAGCAGCCCCGGACGGTACACTGAAGCTTTCTTT.

On this clonotype itself: With a much larger clone just one base away, this may be a read error. J is TRBJ2-1 and V is TRBV11-3; D unclear. The germline gives CDR1 SGHNT, CDR2 YENEEA. The CDR3 spans 12 residues. Trimming removed 3 bases from V and 7 bases from J, with 7 bases in between. The CDR3, as DNA: TGTGCCAGCAGCTTTACCAAGAATGAGCAGTTCTTC. It yields the protein CASSFTKNEQFF.

This clonotype was recorded many times. V is TRBV29-1 and J is TRBJ2-5; D perhaps matches TRBD2 (7 bases). Germline V gene lookup returns CDR1 SQVTM and CDR2 ANQGSEA. Deletions cut 6 bases from V and 6 bases from J, with 14 bases between. This CDR3 spans 12 amino acids. The CDR3 here is CSVGGGAKTQYF. The CDR3, as DNA: TGCAGCGTAGGAGGGGGGGCGAAGACCCAGTACTTC.

This clonotype has more than one count but fewer than ten. The gene calls are TRBV10-3 and TRBJ1-5; maybe TRBD1 (5 bases). This CDR3 contains 13 residues. The V end lost 11 bases, the J end lost 1 base, and 12 bases lay between the germline ends. Germline V gene data show CDR1 as ENHRY and CDR2 as SYGVKD. The DNA for the CDR3 is TGTGCCTCCGCCAGGGAAAGCAATCAGCCCCAGCATTTT. Protein product: CASARESNQPQHF.

This clonotype was counted many times. The gene calls are TRBV20-1 and TRBJ2-1, with 7 bases matching TRBD1. Germline CDR1 and CDR2: DFQATT and SNEGSKA (reference sequence). This CDR3 region has 15 residues. With V trimmed by 2 bases and J by 7 bases, 11 bases remained unmatched. Here the CDR3 reads CSARRPPGGMNEQFF. The CDR3, as DNA: TGCAGTGCTAGACGCCCGCCAGGGGGTATGAATGAGCAGTTCTTC.

This clonotype was seen more than once but under ten times. The genes are TRBV20-1 and TRBJ1-2; tentatively, D is TRBD1 (5 bases). V lost 7 bases, J lost 7 bases, and 19 bases lay in between. Per the germline V gene, CDR1 is DFQATT and CDR2 is SNEGSKA (reference sequence). The CDR3 covers 13 residues. The CDR3 region is CSGMGELLLGYTF. CDR3 coding DNA: TGCAGTGGTATGGGGGAACTTCTTCTTGGCTACACCTTC.

The sample holds a few counts of this clonotype. An end of the junction differs from the germline gene, which may be a read error. The V call is TRBV11-3, the J call TRBJ2-1; tentatively, D is TRBD1 or TRBD2 (5 bases each). CDR1 is SGHNT, CDR2 YENEEA, per germline. This CDR3 region has 13 residues. The CDR3 DNA is TGTGCCAGCATCAAATCCCCTTTCCGGGGCCCAATCTTC. Translating it yields CASIKSPFRGPIF.

This clonotype was detected many times. The V and J genes are TRBV5-1 and TRBJ2-3; 11 positions match TRBD1. Germline CDR1 and CDR2: SGHRS and YFSETQ. The length of the CDR3 is 16 residues. The V gene end was trimmed by 2 bases and the J gene end by 4 bases; junction bases not matched to a gene: 6. CDR3 DNA sequence: TGCGCCAGCAGCTTACTGCCGGGACAGGGGGCAGATACGCAGTATTTT. Translation: CASSLLPGQGADTQYF. Using reference TRBV5-1 and TRBJ2-3 for the parts outside the CDR3, the full variable domain is KAGVTQTPRYLIKTRGQQVTLSCSPISGHRSVSWYQQTPGQGLQFLFEYFSETQRNKGNFPGRFSGRQFSNSRSEMNVSTLELGDSALYLCASSLLPGQGADTQYFGPGTRLTVL.

The chain is built from TRBV12-3 or TRBV12-4 and TRBJ1-5; no definite D call. This CDR3 spans 13 amino acids. V was clipped by 4 bases and J by 3 bases, with 7 bases between them. The CDR3 is CASSYGDNQPQHF. CDR3 in DNA: TGTGCCAGCAGTTACGGAGACAATCAGCCCCAGCATTTT.

V and J are TRBV5-4 and TRBJ1-5; D is unresolved. The germline V gene encodes CDR1 SGHNT and CDR2 YYREEE (reference sequence). The V gene lost 4 bases and the J gene lost 0 bases, with 17 bases spanning the gap. The CDR3 runs 17 residues. The CDR3 region is CASSPLWVWTSNQPQHF. CDR3 in DNA: TGTGCCAGCAGCCCCTTGTGGGTTTGGACTAGCAATCAGCCCCAGCATTTT.